This T cell receptor (beta chain) was recovered during a study of monozygotic twins with inflammatory bowel disease. General study points: Repertoire similarity did not differ between concordant and discordant twins, possibly owing to limited power.

This CDR3 comprises 12 residues. Germline assignment: CDR1 GTSNPN and CDR2 SVGIG (reference sequence). For this clonotype: The antigen remains unidentified.

UMIs incorporating a 6-nucleotide sample barcode were appended by means of template switching. TCRdb reprocessed the 5' RACE reads and keeps a single row for each CDR3 protein, giving no DNA. The sample has around 410,000 distinct CDR3 sequences. The sample taken for sequencing was blood. This TCR was recovered from a human donor with ulcerative colitis or Crohn's disease, or a healthy co-twin of an affected twin (not recorded which). The chain couples TRBV30 to TRBJ1-3. The CDR3 reads CAWSSEGNTIYF.